A selection of T cell receptor beta chains follows, all from one sample in a study of T cells after yellow fever vaccination. MiXCR, run by TCRdb on the 5' RACE reads, gives a single entry per CDR3 protein. The data show some 150,000 distinct CDR3 sequences, approximately 9.9% seen once. The specimen was CD8+ T cells sorted from PBMCs, collected 15 days after the yellow fever booster vaccination. The receptors here all came from a man between 18 and 29 years old who received the YFV17D yellow fever vaccine. Each CDR3 is given with its conserved first and last residue. A D gene is named only where the DNA matches it firmly.

TRBD2	TRBV9	15	CASSAGRMGTDTQYF
TRBD1	TRBV4-1	15	CASSQGGQGNSPLHF
NA	TRBV7-2	15	CASSSVLGRRRTQYF
NA	TRBV6-6	11	CASIMNTEAFF
NA	TRBV29-1	15	CSVEDSARPTDTQYF
NA	TRBV7-3	14	CASSMYKTTGELFF
NA	TRBV5-1	15	CASSLAGGTGNTIYF
NA	TRBV24-1	12	CATSDRRAEQFF
TRBD1	TRBV29-1	13	CSGDRVQNYGYTF
TRBD1	TRBV7-9	17	CASSKGQGEGANTEAFF
NA	TRBV5-6	13	CASSLGPLGEQYF